The rows below give T cell receptor beta chains drawn from one sample of a study of graft-versus-host responses after intestinal transplantation. Data came from immunoSEQ multiplex PCR; TCRdb stores just in-frame clones and leaves some out. The sample holds 80,000 to 100,000 clones, around nine tenths seen once. For these receptors, no antigen is known. The material was unstimulated CD4+ T cells sorted from spleen or lymph node cells, obtained before intestinal transplant. These receptor sequences come from a human donor who received an intestinal transplant. The CDR3 runs from the conserved cysteine through the conserved F or W.

length: 15; J: TRBJ2-4; V: TRBV6-1; CDR3: CASRYREGAGNIQYF
length: 14; J: TRBJ2-3; V: TRBV30; CDR3: CAGKADGITDTQYF
length: 13; J: TRBJ2-5; V: TRBV5-1; CDR3: CASSAGVQETQYF
length: 15; J: TRBJ2-2; V: TRBV7-6; CDR3: CASSRGTGNTGELFF
length: 12; J: TRBJ2-5; V: TRBV6-1; CDR3: CASAPGILTQYF
length: 11; J: TRBJ1-2; V: TRBV30; CDR3: CAWSAYNGYTF
length: 15; J: TRBJ1-6; V: TRBV2; CDR3: CASRGQDSYNSPLHF
length: 13; J: TRBJ2-7; V: TRBV6-1; CDR3: CASSIRGSYEQYF
length: 15; J: TRBJ2-7; V: TRBV6-5; CDR3: CASSYSVGQGGEQYF
length: 16; J: TRBJ1-1; V: TRBV10-1; CDR3: CASSGVMGRGDTEAFF
length: 14; J: TRBJ2-5; V: TRBV6-5; CDR3: CASIKAGVRETQYF
length: 15; J: TRBJ1-1; V: TRBV11-2; CDR3: CASSPGQGLNTEAFF
length: 17; J: TRBJ2-5; V: TRBV5-1; CDR3: CASSLVPASTGTETQYF
length: 14; J: TRBJ1-1; V: TRBV7-2; CDR3: CASSLLRGAPEAFF
length: 15; J: TRBJ1-5; V: TRBV6-1; CDR3: CASSERWTANQPQHF
length: 15; J: TRBJ1-5; V: TRBV28; CDR3: CASSFLTGYNQPQHF
length: 14; J: TRBJ1-2; V: TRBV6-1; CDR3: CASSTGGAHYGYTF
length: 13; J: TRBJ1-6; V: TRBV5-6; CDR3: CASSLGGDSPLHF
length: 16; J: TRBJ2-5; V: TRBV7-2; CDR3: CASSLGARLEGKTQYF
length: 15; J: TRBJ1-6; V: TRBV11-2; CDR3: CASSLGRNYNSPLHF
length: 14; J: TRBJ1-2; V: TRBV11-3; CDR3: CASSLDPENYGYTF
length: 18; J: TRBJ1-2; V: TRBV18; CDR3: CASSPIETGGSPGYGYTF
length: 13; J: TRBJ2-3; V: TRBV2; CDR3: CAERGTSTDTQYF
length: 16; J: TRBJ1-3; V: TRBV5-4; CDR3: CASSHSRGSRGNTIYF
length: 15; J: TRBJ2-5; V: TRBV5-6; CDR3: CASSLVGTRRETQYF
length: 15; J: TRBJ1-2; V: TRBV21-1; CDR3: CASSKAGTGGDGYTF
length: 15; J: TRBJ2-7; V: TRBV7-2; CDR3: CASSLAGQQGYEQYF
length: 16; J: TRBJ2-7; V: TRBV4-2; CDR3: CASSQFLSGVSYEQYF
length: 17; J: TRBJ2-5; V: TRBV5-1; CDR3: CASTLNQGQGARETQYF
length: 11; J: TRBJ2-1; V: TRBV29-1; CDR3: CSGRQGGEQFF
length: 17; J: TRBJ2-1; V: TRBV30; CDR3: CAWSALRRGSSYNEQFF
length: 15; J: TRBJ1-3; V: TRBV6-5; CDR3: CASSQDSLSGNTIYF
length: 15; J: TRBJ2-5; V: TRBV30; CDR3: CAWSPGGTSRETQYF
length: 15; J: TRBJ2-1; V: TRBV18; CDR3: CASSPWDRGGDEQFF
length: 15; J: TRBJ2-3; V: TRBV30; CDR3: CAWTRLAGSTDTQYF
length: 15; J: TRBJ2-3; V: TRBV6-6; CDR3: CASSEREIRTDTQYF
length: 15; J: TRBJ2-5; V: TRBV2; CDR3: CASSGDGVFQETQYF
length: 15; J: TRBJ1-2; V: TRBV18; CDR3: CASSPSRADYYGYTF
length: 13; J: TRBJ2-5; V: TRBV11-3; CDR3: CASSPLDRETQYF
length: 17; J: TRBJ2-2; V: TRBV4-2; CDR3: CASTATLAGGRNGELFF
length: 12; J: TRBJ1-6; V: TRBV9; CDR3: CASSVGEGPLHF
length: 14; J: TRBJ2-3; V: TRBV10-3; CDR3: CAISDWSSPDTQYF
length: 16; J: TRBJ2-1; V: TRBV2; CDR3: CASSEGELAGGASKFF